One sample yielded the 24 T cell receptor beta chains listed below, sequenced in a study of CD8 T cells in ankylosing spondylitis. Each CDR3 protein is one row after TCRdb ran MiXCR on the 5' RACE reads. The sample holds about 360,000 distinct CDR3 sequences, roughly 14% seen once. Sequences were obtained from blood, either unsorted or a sorted T cell fraction (not recorded which). The receptor source for this set is a male donor with ankylosing spondylitis or in good health (not recorded which).

Ten or more counts support this clonotype. This sequence joins TRBV18 and TRBJ2-3; 7 bases match TRBD1. V shed 2 bases and J 0 bases; nucleotides not matched to a gene: 2. CDR1 and CDR2 (germline): KGHSH, LQKENI. CDR3 length: 15 amino acids. CDR3 in DNA: TGTGCCAGCTCACCAGGGACAGTCAGCACAGATACGCAGTATTTT. Amino acid sequence: CASSPGTVSTDTQYF. The full variable domain, completed using reference TRBV18 and TRBJ2-3, is NAGVMQNPRHLVRRRGQEARLRCSPMKGHSHVYWYRQLPEEGLKFMVYLQKENIIDESGMPKERFSAEFPKEGPSILRIQQVVRGDSAAYFCASSPGTVSTDTQYFGPGTRLTVL.

V and J are TRBV29-1 and TRBJ2-3; TRBD2 aligns across 8 bases. Germline CDR1 and CDR2: SQVTM and ANQGSEA. This CDR3 is 13 amino acids long. With V trimmed by 7 bases and J by 5 bases, 8 bases remained unmatched. The CDR3 here is CSAKARGGDTQYF. In DNA form, the CDR3 reads TGCAGCGCCAAAGCCCGGGGGGGAGATACGCAGTATTTT.

This clonotype was recorded many times. CDR3 bases: TGTGCCATCGGGGCGGCGGGAGAGACCCAGTACTTC. Translated: CAIGAAGETQYF. V usage is TRBV10-3 and J usage is TRBJ2-5; D might be TRBD1 or TRBD2, each matching 5 bases. CDR1 and CDR2 from the germline V gene are ENHRY and SYGVKD. The V gene lost 8 bases and the J gene lost 4 bases, with 11 bases spanning the gap. This CDR3 has 12 amino acids.

This clonotype was seen only a few times. The rearrangement uses TRBV29-1 and TRBJ2-3; weak D call: TRBD1 (5 bases). Germline lookup yields CDR1 SQVTM and CDR2 ANQGSEA. V was trimmed by 6 bases and J by 6 bases, leaving 10 bases between them. The CDR3 has 11 residues. For the CDR3, the DNA is TGCAGCGTAGCAGGGTCCGATACGCAGTATTTT. The encoded protein is CSVAGSDTQYF.

This clonotype came up many times. The chain employs TRBV27 and TRBJ2-7; D might be TRBD2 (6 bases). This CDR3 is 16 amino acids long. Per the germline V gene, CDR1 is MNHEY and CDR2 is SMNVEV (reference sequence). With 6 bases removed from V and 4 bases from J, the gap between germline ends came to 22 bases. The CDR3 sequence: CASSPKDPRGGYEQYF. The CDR3 bases are TGTGCCAGCAGCCCGAAAGATCCCCGTGGAGGGTACGAGCAGTACTTC.

This clonotype was observed at least ten times. CDR3 nucleotides: TGCGCCAGCAGCCGACTGCAGGGCTCGAACACTGAAGCTTTCTTT. Residues: CASSRLQGSNTEAFF. The chain combines TRBV5-1 with TRBJ1-1; D possibly corresponds to TRBD1 (5 bases). V lost 4 bases and J lost 1, with 14 bases in between. CDR3 length: 15 residues. Germline CDR1 is SGHRS and CDR2 is YFSETQ.

This clonotype was counted many times. This chain uses TRBV12-3 or TRBV12-4 with TRBJ1-5; D is unresolved. This CDR3 spans 13 amino acids. V was pared by 3 bases and J by 5 bases, with 8 bases between. CDR3 sequence: CASSFADDQPQHF. For the CDR3, the DNA is TGTGCCAGCAGTTTTGCGGATGATCAGCCCCAGCATTTT.

In its sample, this clonotype was seen many times. One end of the junction is discordant with germline, which a read error may explain. The rearrangement joins TRBV5-1 to TRBJ2-1; D is unresolved. The CDR3 is made up of 15 amino acids. Germline V gene sequence: CDR1 SGHRS, CDR2 YFSETQ. The CDR3 DNA reads as TGTGCCAGCAGTTTATCGGGCAGCTCCTACAATGAGCAGTTCTTC. It is translated as CASSLSGSSYNEQFF.

This clonotype was detected only a few times. The chain joins TRBV6-5 to TRBJ2-7; 12 nucleotides agree with TRBD1. CDR3 length: 11 residues. From germline, CDR1 is MNHEY and CDR2 SVGAGI. V lost 8 bases, J lost 9 bases, and 2 bases stayed unmatched. CDR3 sequence: CASGTGGGQYF. The CDR3 DNA reads as TGTGCCAGCGGGACAGGGGGCGGGCAGTACTTC.

The sample holds a few counts of this clonotype. V is TRBV10-3 and J is TRBJ2-1, with TRBD1 matching 7 bases. The J segment lost 0 bases and the V segment lost 4 bases, leaving 0 bases of the junction unmatched. From germline, CDR1 is ENHRY and CDR2 SYGVKD. This CDR3 has 14 residues. For the CDR3, the DNA is TGTGCCATCAGTGGACAGGGCTCCTACAATGAGCAGTTCTTC. It is translated as CAISGQGSYNEQFF.

The chain is built from TRBV12-3 or TRBV12-4 and TRBJ1-6; 7 nucleotides line up with TRBD1. With 1 base clipped from V and 6 bases from J, the junction kept 3 bases outside the gene matches. The CDR3 covers 15 residues. The CDR3 coding sequence is TGTGCCAGCAGTTTAGAGGGGGCTGGTAATTCACCCCTCCACTTT. Amino acid sequence: CASSLEGAGNSPLHF.

This clonotype was seen a few times. The V call is TRBV3-1, the J call TRBJ2-3, with 12 bases aligning to TRBD2. V shed 6 bases, J shed 3 bases, and the junction held 4 bases outside the gene matches. In germline, CDR1 is LGHDT, CDR2 YNNKEL (reference sequence). The CDR3 sequence is 15 residues long. The CDR3 reads CASRLAGGGTDTQYF. Here the CDR3 DNA reads TGTGCCAGCAGACTAGCGGGGGGCGGAACAGATACGCAGTATTTT.

This clonotype was seen a few times. This chain uses TRBV6-2 or TRBV6-3 with TRBJ2-1; D gene ambiguous. Trimming stripped 8 bases from V and 5 bases from J, with 10 bases between. Per germline, CDR1 MNHEY and CDR2 SVGEGT. The CDR3 has 12 residues. The CDR3 loop is CASVGSNNEQFF. Here the CDR3 DNA reads TGTGCCAGCGTGGGGTCCAACAATGAGCAGTTCTTC.

This clonotype appeared many times. J is TRBJ2-1 and V is TRBV5-1; 11 positions match TRBD2. Germline values: CDR1 SGHRS, CDR2 YFSETQ. The CDR3 is 16 residues long. The V and J ends lost 1 base and 4 bases, in that order; junction bases with no gene match: 4. The chain's CDR3 is CASSLSGTSGYNEQFF. The DNA for the CDR3 is TGCGCCAGCAGCTTGTCGGGGACTAGCGGATACAATGAGCAGTTCTTC.

The V gene is TRBV15, the J gene TRBJ2-2; maybe TRBD2 (5 bases). V shed 8 bases and J shed 4 bases, with 11 bases lying between them. From germline, CDR1 is LNHNV and CDR2 YYDKDF (reference sequence). The CDR3 runs 13 residues. CDR3: CATREGLTGELFF. The CDR3 region has the DNA TGTGCCACCCGGGAAGGCCTCACCGGGGAGCTGTTTTTT.

J is TRBJ1-6 and V is TRBV3-1; D gene ambiguous. The CDR3 has 13 residues. V lost 3 bases, J lost 7 bases, and 7 bases lay in between. Germline CDR1 LGHDT, CDR2 YNNKEL (reference sequence). The CDR3 DNA reads TGTGCCAGCAGCCAGACATACAATTCACCCCTCCACTTT. As protein: CASSQTYNSPLHF.

The chain combines TRBV29-1 with TRBJ1-1; D is ambiguous. CDR3 length: 14 residues. Trimming took off 1 base at V and 5 bases at J, with 14 bases between the two ends. Looked up from germline, CDR1 is SQVTM and CDR2 is ANQGSEA. CDR3 DNA: TGCAGCGTTGAAGCACGGCTTTTGGGAACTGAAGCTTTCTTT. Translating it yields CSVEARLLGTEAFF.

This sequence joins TRBV4-2 and TRBJ2-7; D is unclear. The CDR3 runs 14 residues. Germline V gene data show CDR1 as LGHNA and CDR2 as YNFKEQ. The V and J ends lost 5 bases and 6 bases respectively, with 17 bases between them. CDR3 nucleotides: TGTGCCAGCAGCTCGGATCCCCAGGTACCCGAGCAGTACTTC. As protein: CASSSDPQVPEQYF.

This rearrangement joins TRBV3-1 to TRBJ2-1, with 13 bases identical to TRBD2. V trimming: 3 bases; J trimming: 4 bases; junction bases outside the gene matches: 6. Germline V lookup: CDR1 LGHDT, CDR2 YNNKEL (reference sequence). CDR3 size: 17 residues. Written as DNA, the CDR3 is TGTGCCAGCAGCCACCTCAGGACTAGCGGGAGTTACAATGAGCAGTTCTTC. This gives the protein CASSHLRTSGSYNEQFF.

In this sample, this clonotype turned up many times. This chain uses TRBV5-1 with TRBJ2-3, with TRBD2 identical over 10 bases. The junction had 5 bases not matched to a gene; V was cut back by 0 bases and J by 4 bases. Per the germline V gene, CDR1 is SGHRS and CDR2 is YFSETQ. The CDR3 is 16 amino acids. The CDR3 loop is CASSLEVAGGADTQYF. The CDR3 region has the DNA TGCGCCAGCAGCTTGGAAGTAGCGGGGGGAGCAGATACGCAGTATTTT.

The chain joins TRBV4-1 to TRBJ1-1; D perhaps matches TRBD1 (6 bases). The CDR3 runs to 15 residues. Trimming left V 0 bases short and J 6 bases short, with 14 bases between. Germline V gene sequence: CDR1 MGHRA, CDR2 YSYEKL. The CDR3 region is CASSQELRGSPEAFF. The CDR3 nucleotides are TGCGCCAGCAGCCAAGAGCTCAGGGGTAGCCCTGAAGCTTTCTTT.

V gene TRBV10-3 combines with J gene TRBJ2-7; D not certain. Trimming took 0 bases from V and 3 from J, leaving 15 bases between them. Looked up from germline, CDR1 is ENHRY and CDR2 is SYGVKD. This CDR3 has 16 residues. The CDR3 DNA sequence: TGTGCCATCAGTGAGTCTTCCAGTTCGCCAGGCTACGAGCAGTACTTC. Translated: CAISESSSSPGYEQYF.

The chain couples TRBV18 to TRBJ1-1; D is undetermined. The CDR3 sequence is 14 residues long. Trimming removed 6 bases from V and 1 base from J, with 12 bases in between. Germline-derived CDR1 and CDR2 are KGHSH and LQKENI. As DNA, the CDR3 is TGTGCCAGCTCCCTTGTGGCCTCGAACACTGAAGCTTTCTTT. It translates to CASSLVASNTEAFF.

CDR3 DNA: TGTGCCAGCAGCTTGGCAGGTTACTCTGGGGCCAACGTCCTGACTTTC. Its protein is CASSLAGYSGANVLTF. The genes are TRBV5-4 and TRBJ2-6; D remains unclear. Trimming took 0 bases from V and 0 from J, leaving 7 bases between them. Germline V gene lookup returns CDR1 SGHNT and CDR2 YYREEE (reference sequence). This CDR3 spans 16 amino acids.